This T cell receptor beta chain was captured by sequencing in a study of T cell changes during pregnancy in multiple sclerosis. V was clipped by 2 bases and J by 3 bases, with 11 bases between them. The CDR3 covers 15 residues. CDR1 SGDLS and CDR2 YYNGEE come from the germline V gene. Method: immunoSEQ multiplex PCR; TCRdb's copy keeps in-frame clones and lacks some. The repertoire holds 60,000 to 85,000 clones, with just under 95% as singletons. The chain joins TRBV9 to TRBJ2-2, with no clear D. This clonotype was sampled from a female donor in good health, enrolled as a control in a pregnancy study. This specimen consisted of peripheral blood, obtained after pregnancy. In DNA form, the CDR3 reads TGTGCCAGCAGCGTTTTGGCCGCCGACACCGGGGAGCTGTTTTTT. Its translation is CASSVLAADTGELFF. The full variable domain, completed using reference TRBV9 and TRBJ2-2, is DSGVTQTPKHLITATGQRVTLRCSPRSGDLSVYWYQQSLDQGLQFLIQYYNGEERAKGNILERFSAQQFPDLHSELNLSSLELGDSALYFCASSVLAADTGELFFGEGSRLTVL.